The 10 T cell receptor beta chains below come from one sample, sequenced in a study of blood T cell repertoires in COVID-19. The data were produced by immunoSEQ multiplex PCR, yet TCRdb's version contains in-frame clones alone and is incomplete. The data contain 150,000 to 200,000 clones, about 81% of them seen just once; the ten biggest clones take up roughly 19%. What was sequenced was peripheral blood. The receptors shown here come from a woman at least 80 years old with acute or convalescent COVID-19.

The chain couples TRBV14 to TRBJ1-5; TRBD1 aligns across 8 bases. Germline CDR1 and CDR2: SGHDN and FVKESK. The CDR3 contains 15 residues. V dropped 1 base and J dropped 5; count of bases not matched to a gene: 4. The CDR3 DNA reads TGTGCCAGCAGCCAAGGGCAGGGGGCTCATCAGCCCCAGCATTTT. Its translation: CASSQGQGAHQPQHF.

V gene TRBV5-1 combines with J gene TRBJ2-5; D is unclear. The germline gives CDR1 SGHRS, CDR2 YFSETQ. The CDR3 runs 15 residues. Trimming stripped 3 bases from V and 4 bases from J, with 16 bases between. CDR3 in amino acids: CASSSILSTPETQYF. CDR3 in DNA: TGCGCCAGCAGCTCCATTCTCTCTACCCCAGAGACCCAGTACTTC.

The chain recombines TRBV30 with TRBJ1-1; D ambiguous. Trimming left V 5 bases short and J 4 bases short, with 20 bases between. The CDR3 has 15 amino acids. Germline V gene sequence: CDR1 GTSNPN, CDR2 SVGIG (reference sequence). As DNA, the CDR3 is TGTGCCTGGCTACGCCGGGTTTCCTCGTTCACTGAAGCTTTCTTT. This sequence encodes CAWLRRVSSFTEAFF.

The genes are TRBV28 and TRBJ1-2; perhaps TRBD1 as D (5 bases). Germline CDR1 MDHEN, CDR2 SYDVKM. The CDR3 contains 14 residues. V lost 6 bases and J 6 bases, leaving 17 bases between the germline ends. The CDR3 here is CASRPHGRVDGYTF. For the CDR3, the DNA is TGTGCCAGCAGACCCCATGGCAGGGTAGATGGCTACACCTTC.

The chain combines TRBV18 with TRBJ2-1, with 15 bases fitting TRBD2. Germline V gene data show CDR1 as KGHSH and CDR2 as LQKENI. The CDR3 totals 13 residues. The J segment lost 16 bases and the V segment lost 5 bases, leaving 6 bases of the junction unmatched. The CDR3 protein is CASSEGLAGGPFF. In nucleotides, the CDR3 is TGTGCCAGCTCAGAAGGACTAGCGGGAGGGCCTTTCTTC.

DNA of the CDR3: TGCAGCGTTGATAGTTTTGGGGACAGGGGGTACCAAGAGACCCAGTACTTC. Encoded protein: CSVDSFGDRGYQETQYF. The chain recombines TRBV29-1 with TRBJ2-5, with 11 positions matching TRBD1. This CDR3 has 17 residues. V gave up 3 bases and J gave up 0 bases; unmatched junction bases: 9. Germline values: CDR1 SQVTM, CDR2 ANQGSEA.

The chain uses TRBV21-1 and TRBJ2-7; the table's TRBD1 call for D was not verified on the DNA. TRBV21-1 is a known pseudogene. The CDR3 runs to 14 residues. CDR3 region: CASSNRDRTYEQYF. The DNA for the CDR3 is TGTGCCAGCAGCAACCGGGACAGAACCTACGAGCAGTACTTC.

The genes are TRBV6-5 and TRBJ2-7, with TRBD2 matching 8 bases. CDR3 length: 14 residues. J was trimmed by 1 base and V by 8 bases; bases with no gene match: 7. Germline values: CDR1 MNHEY, CDR2 SVGAGI. DNA for the CDR3: TGTGCCAGCTGGGGGGGACTAGTTTCCTACGAGCAGTACTTC. As protein: CASWGGLVSYEQYF.

V gene TRBV5-1 combines with J gene TRBJ2-5, with 14 bases lining up with TRBD2. CDR3 length: 17 residues. The germline gives CDR1 SGHRS, CDR2 YFSETQ. The ends lost 0 bases at V and 2 bases at J; junction bases unmatched: 3. The CDR3 nucleotides read TGCGCCAGCAGCTTGGCCGGGACTAGCGGGGGACAAGAGACCCAGTACTTC. The encoded protein is CASSLAGTSGGQETQYF.

The chain recombines TRBV14 with TRBJ1-1, with 7 bases identical to TRBD1. The CDR3 consists of 16 residues. With V trimmed by 1 base and J by 4 bases, 9 bases remained unmatched. Germline values: CDR1 SGHDN, CDR2 FVKESK. The CDR3 nucleotides read TGTGCCAGCAGCCAAGGCCAGGGGGGAGTAAGCACTGAAGCTTTCTTT. This translates into CASSQGQGGVSTEAFF.